This is a list of T cell receptor beta chains from one sample in a study of shared clonotypes between healthy human individuals. Assay used: immunoSEQ multiplex PCR; TCRdb lists only in-frame clones, some missing. The sample has about 2,500,000 clones; around nine tenths are singletons. The sequenced sample consisted of naive CD4+ T cells sorted from blood. These receptors came from a young man in good health. Both conserved end residues are part of each CDR3. A D gene is named only where the DNA matches it firmly. Rows give clone size only sometimes, using once, few, many, or a class for an expanded clone.

abundance | j_gene | v_gene | d_gene | CDR3aa | CDR3nt
NA | TRBJ2-4 | TRBV6-6 | NA | CASSYDGGNIQYF | TGTGCCAGCAGTTATGACGGCGGGAACATTCAGTACTTC
few | TRBJ1-1 | TRBV5-1 | NA | CASSLYQGSTEAFF | TGCGCCAGCAGCTTGTATCAGGGTAGCACTGAAGCTTTCTTT
NA | TRBJ2-3 | TRBV5-4 | NA | CASLIYSGDTQYF | TGTGCCAGCCTTATATACTCCGGCGATACGCAGTATTTT
NA | TRBJ2-7 | TRBV11-3 | TRBD1 | CASSLYPGDRGLYEQYF | TGTGCCAGCAGCTTATACCCTGGAGACAGGGGACTTTACGAGCAGTACTTC
NA | TRBJ2-3 | TRBV19 | NA | CASSIGGSKNTDTQYF | TGTGCCAGTAGTATCGGCGGCAGCAAGAACACAGATACGCAGTATTTT
NA | TRBJ1-2 | TRBV5-4 | TRBD1 | CASSRDRGNYGYTF | TGTGCCAGCAGCCGGGACAGGGGCAACTATGGCTACACCTTC
NA | TRBJ2-3 | TRBV29-1 | TRBD1 | CSASGQGSDTQYF | TGCAGCGCCTCTGGACAGGGATCAGATACGCAGTATTTT
NA | TRBJ2-5 | TRBV5-1 | NA | CASSPRLGIIPETQYF | TGCGCCAGCAGCCCCCGACTCGGGATCATACCCGAGACCCAGTACTTC
NA | TRBJ2-1 | TRBV6-5 | TRBD2 | CASRRDPSGHEQFF | TGTGCCAGCAGAAGGGACCCTAGCGGGCATGAGCAGTTCTTC
NA | TRBJ2-2 | TRBV4-1 | TRBD2 | CASRERGPNTGELFF | TGCGCCAGCAGGGAGCGGGGTCCGAACACCGGGGAGCTGTTTTTT
NA | TRBJ2-3 | TRBV29-1 | TRBD2 | CSGTSGTDTQYF | TGCAGTGGGACTAGCGGGACAGATACGCAGTATTTT
NA | TRBJ2-2 | TRBV15 | NA | CATSTRPANTGELFF | TGTGCCACCAGCACCAGACCAGCGAACACCGGGGAGCTGTTTTTT
NA | TRBJ1-5 | TRBV28 | NA | CASSLGTVNQPQHF | TGTGCCAGCAGCCTCGGGACGGTGAATCAGCCCCAGCATTTT
NA | TRBJ2-7 | TRBV5-1 | NA | CASSSGGLTTEQYF | TGCGCCAGCAGCTCTGGTGGACTCACCACCGAGCAGTACTTC
NA | TRBJ2-1 | TRBV2 | NA | CASSLARGSEQFF | TGTGCCAGCAGTCTGGCCAGGGGCAGTGAGCAGTTCTTC
NA | TRBJ1-5 | TRBV20-1 | NA | CSAPQGSAQHF | TGCAGTGCTCCCCAGGGGTCGGCCCAGCATTTT
NA | TRBJ2-7 | TRBV28 | TRBD2 | CASSSGTSGAYEQYF | TGTGCCAGCAGTTCCGGGACTAGCGGGGCCTACGAGCAGTACTTC
NA | TRBJ2-7 | TRBV29-1 | TRBD2 | CSVRLAREQYF | TGCAGCGTGAGACTAGCGCGGGAGCAGTACTTC
NA | TRBJ2-7 | TRBV10-3 | TRBD2 | CAISESGLAALYEQYF | TGTGCCATCAGTGAATCCGGACTAGCGGCTCTCTACGAGCAGTACTTC